These 19 T cell receptor beta chains originate from one sample sequenced in a study of blood T cells in healthy people across ages. A J-beta primer mix and a sample-barcoded 5' primer were used in a second PCR of about 7 to 12 cycles. TCRdb itself ran the 5' RACE reads through MiXCR, one entry per CDR3 protein. The sample holds roughly 550,000 distinct CDR3 sequences, more than 20% seen once. This same sample was also part of a study on T cells of mothers and their children.

The sample was blood. These receptors were obtained from a boy aged 5-17 years in good health.

The rearrangement joins TRBV5-1 to TRBJ2-7; D remains unclear. The CDR3 is 15 amino acids. V was clipped by 1 base and J by 3 bases, with 14 bases between them. CDR1 and CDR2 from the germline V gene are SGHRS and YFSETQ. The CDR3 loop is CASSLTSGGDYEQYF. The DNA for the CDR3 is TGCGCCAGCAGCTTGACCTCGGGTGGGGACTACGAGCAGTACTTC.

This clonotype was found a few times. The chain is built from TRBV7-2 and TRBJ2-1; 11 bases are a match to TRBD2. J gave up 9 bases and V 1 base, and 2 bases lay outside the gene matches. The length of the CDR3 is 14 residues. Per the germline V gene, CDR1 is SGHTA and CDR2 is FQGNSA. The CDR3 here is CASSLELAGVEQFF. CDR3 DNA: TGTGCCAGCAGCTTAGAACTAGCGGGAGTTGAGCAGTTCTTC.

This clonotype has more than one count but fewer than ten. The rearrangement uses TRBV28 and TRBJ2-3, with no clear D. The CDR3 runs 14 residues. With 3 bases removed from V and 8 bases from J, the gap between germline ends came to 15 bases. The germline V gene has CDR1 MDHEN and CDR2 SYDVKM. The CDR3 DNA follows: TGTGCCAGCAGTTTCCAGGAAACGGGTAGTACGCAGTATTTT. Amino acids: CASSFQETGSTQYF.

This clonotype was seen more than once but under ten times. V is TRBV7-2 and J is TRBJ2-3; D unclear. In germline, CDR1 is SGHTA, CDR2 FQGNSA. This CDR3 has 16 residues. V shed 6 bases and J shed 6 bases, with 22 bases lying between them. CDR3 region: CASRPTVGGSKDTQYF. CDR3 in DNA: TGTGCCAGCAGACCAACCGTAGGTGGGTCTAAGGATACGCAGTATTTT.

This clonotype was seen more than once but under ten times. The CDR3, as DNA: TGTGCCAGCAGCGAGGACAGAAGCTCCTACGAGCAGTACTTC. This sequence encodes CASSEDRSSYEQYF. The chain carries TRBV2 and TRBJ2-7; TRBD1 is a possible D gene (6 bases). The CDR3 length is 14 residues. Germline values: CDR1 SNHLY, CDR2 FYNNEI. Trimming stripped 6 bases from V and 0 bases from J, with 12 bases between. The full variable domain, its missing parts supplied by reference TRBV2 and TRBJ2-7, is EPEVTQTPSHQVTQMGQEVILRCVPISNHLYFYWYRQILGQKVEFLVSFYNNEISEKSEIFDDQFSVERPDGSNFTLKIRSTKLEDSAMYFCASSEDRSSYEQYFGPGTRLTVT.

This clonotype was seen ten or more times. The chain combines TRBV6-1 with TRBJ1-4; 10 bases match TRBD1. The length of the CDR3 is 18 residues. V was clipped by 6 bases and J by 3 bases; unmatched bases: 13. CDR1 and CDR2 from the germline V gene are MNHNS and SASEGT. CDR3 loop: CASSSHGTGAMANEKLFF. The CDR3 bases are TGTGCCAGCAGCTCTCACGGGACAGGGGCGATGGCTAATGAAAAACTGTTTTTT.

This sequence joins TRBV4-1 and TRBJ2-1, with TRBD2 as a possible D gene (7 bases). V dropped 0 bases and J dropped 11 bases, with 20 bases sitting between them. The CDR3 totals 16 residues. CDR1 MGHRA and CDR2 YSYEKL come from the germline V gene. The CDR3 coding sequence is TGCGCCAGCAGCCAAGATGCAGGGGTTGGGAGGGAGAAGCAGTTCTTC. Translation gives CASSQDAGVGREKQFF.

The chain couples TRBV4-1 to TRBJ2-5, with 7 bases that match TRBD1. Germline CDR1 is MGHRA and CDR2 is YSYEKL. V was pared by 3 bases and J by 4 bases, with 5 bases of the junction left unmatched. The CDR3 loop spans 14 amino acids. The CDR3 sequence: CASSQSTGSETQYF. In DNA form, the CDR3 reads TGCGCCAGCAGCCAGTCGACAGGGTCAGAGACCCAGTACTTC.

The genes are TRBV12-3 or TRBV12-4 and TRBJ1-5; D remains unclear. V lost 6 bases, J lost 2 bases, and 5 bases lay in between. CDR3 size: 12 residues. The CDR3 DNA is TGTGCCAGCAGGGGAGGCAATCAGCCCCAGCATTTT. Translation: CASRGGNQPQHF.

A few counts support this clonotype. The chain links TRBV7-2 to TRBJ1-6, with TRBD1 as a possible D gene (6 bases). Germline V gives CDR1 SGHTA, CDR2 FQGNSA. The germline V and J ends were trimmed by 2 bases and 8 bases, with 13 bases remaining between them. The CDR3 consists of 15 residues. The CDR3 coding sequence is TGTGCCAGCAGCTTACGGGGGCGCTTGGATTCACCCCTCCACTTT. Protein: CASSLRGRLDSPLHF.

The genes are TRBV4-1 and TRBJ1-1; TRBD1 might be the D (5 bases). The germline V gene encodes CDR1 MGHRA and CDR2 YSYEKL. The CDR3 is made up of 14 amino acids. Trimming cost V 0 bases and J 11 bases, with 16 bases left between them. The CDR3 DNA is TGCGCCAGCAGCCAAGATCCCACGGGACCAGGCGCTTTCTTT. This gives the protein CASSQDPTGPGAFF.

The CDR3 sequence is CASRPTGGHEKLFF. Here the CDR3 DNA reads TGTGCCAGCAGACCGACAGGGGGCCACGAAAAACTGTTTTTT. This chain uses TRBV7-2 with TRBJ1-4; 10 bases are shared with TRBD1. V gave up 6 bases and J gave up 8 bases; unmatched junction bases: 6. This CDR3 has 14 amino acids. In germline, CDR1 is SGHTA, CDR2 FQGNSA.

This chain links TRBV4-2 with TRBJ2-5, with TRBD2 identical over 7 bases. From germline, CDR1 is LGHNA and CDR2 YNFKEQ. The CDR3 has 16 amino acids. V gave up 0 bases and J gave up 5 bases; unmatched junction bases: 9. CDR3 coding DNA: TGTGCCAGCAGCCAAGAGTCGAGCGGGATGGGTGAGACCCAGTACTTC. It specifies CASSQESSGMGETQYF.

The rearrangement joins TRBV4-1 to TRBJ2-1, with D unresolved. Germline V gives CDR1 MGHRA, CDR2 YSYEKL. CDR3 length equals 15 residues. V gave up 0 bases and J gave up 8 bases, with 14 bases separating them. CDR3 sequence: CASSQDQTAWDEQFF. CDR3 in DNA: TGCGCCAGCAGCCAAGATCAGACTGCCTGGGATGAGCAGTTCTTC.

CDR3 loop: CSAVQGANSPLHF. Here the CDR3 DNA reads TGCAGTGCGGTACAGGGGGCGAATTCACCCCTCCACTTT. The chain carries TRBV20-1 and TRBJ1-6; TRBD1 matches 9 bases. Germline V gene sequence: CDR1 DFQATT, CDR2 SNEGSKA (reference sequence). This CDR3 is 13 amino acids long. Unmatched junction bases numbered 4, after V lost 6 bases and J lost 7 bases.

This chain links TRBV28 with TRBJ2-1; TRBD1 or TRBD2 may be the D gene (5 bases each). V was shortened by 6 bases and J by 7 bases, with 10 bases between the two germline ends. The germline V gene encodes CDR1 MDHEN and CDR2 SYDVKM. The CDR3 is 12 residues long. CDR3 sequence: CASSWDLNEQFF. The CDR3 nucleotides read TGTGCCAGCAGCTGGGACCTAAATGAGCAGTTCTTC.

This clonotype was counted between two and nine times. The gene calls are TRBV15 and TRBJ2-4; perhaps TRBD1 as D (6 bases). The CDR3 contains 13 residues. Trimming removed 1 base at V and 6 bases at J, with 7 bases between. The germline CDR1 and CDR2 sequences are LNHNV and YYDKDF (reference sequence). Written as DNA, the CDR3 is TGTGCCACCAGCAGAGGCAGGGGAAACATTCAGTACTTC. The encoded protein is CATSRGRGNIQYF. The variable domain in full, with the rest retrieved from reference TRBV15 and TRBJ2-4, is DAMVIQNPRYQVTQFGKPVTLSCSQTLNHNVMYWYQQKSSQAPKLLFHYYDKDFNNEADTPDNFQSRRPNTSFCFLDIRSPGLGDTAMYLCATSRGRGNIQYFGAGTRLSVL.

This chain links TRBV6-6 with TRBJ2-5, with 9 bases matching TRBD1. J lost 1 base, V lost 6 bases, and 6 bases had no gene match. The CDR3 length is 15 residues. Looked up from germline, CDR1 is MNHNY and CDR2 is SVGAGI (reference sequence). The DNA of the CDR3 is TGTGCCAGCAGAGGGGGGACAGGGATCCAAGAGACCCAGTACTTC. This gives the protein CASRGGTGIQETQYF.

The rearrangement uses TRBV28 and TRBJ2-5, with D possibly being TRBD2 (5 bases). TRBJ2-7 explains the end of the DNA better; the J call may be wrong. CDR1 MDHEN and CDR2 SYDVKM come from the germline V gene. This CDR3 spans 15 amino acids. In DNA, the CDR3 is TGTGCCAGCAGTCCTCCCGGGAAAAAGCATGACGAGCAGTACTTC. Translation gives CASSPPGKKHDEQYF.